Presented here are 24 T cell receptor beta chains from one specimen sequenced in a study of CD8 T cells in ankylosing spondylitis. MiXCR, run by TCRdb on the 5' RACE reads, gives a single entry per CDR3 protein. The sample has 300,000 to 400,000 distinct CDR3 sequences, 20% to 25% seen once. General study results and limits: For ankylosing spondylitis blood, a TCR beta motif of eight or nine highly homologous variants appeared characteristic.

These receptors have no identified antigens. The sequenced material came from blood, either unsorted or a sorted T cell fraction (not recorded which). The receptors stem from a male donor with ankylosing spondylitis.

The V call is TRBV10-3, the J call TRBJ1-5, with D unresolved. The CDR3 has 13 residues. V was shortened by 11 bases and J by 5 bases, with 16 bases between the two germline ends. Germline V gene data show CDR1 as ENHRY and CDR2 as SYGVKD. The CDR3 reads CASSGTPYQPQHF. CDR3 nucleotide sequence: TGTGCCTCTAGTGGCACACCCTATCAGCCCCAGCATTTT.

This clonotype showed up just a few times. The chain joins TRBV6-1 to TRBJ2-1; 10 positions match TRBD2. With V trimmed by 5 bases and J by 4 bases, 5 bases remained unmatched. There are 15 residues in the CDR3. CDR1 and CDR2 (germline): MNHNS, SASEGT. The CDR3 nucleotides are TGTGCCAGCAGTCCCACTAGCGGGGAATACAATGAGCAGTTCTTC. This gives the protein CASSPTSGEYNEQFF.

The CDR3 bases are TGTGCCAGCAGTGTTCTAGCGGATAGCACAGATACGCAGTATTTT. It specifies CASSVLADSTDTQYF. This chain links TRBV2 with TRBJ2-3, with 7 bases matching TRBD2. CDR1 is SNHLY and CDR2 is FYNNEI in the germline V gene. J lost 0 bases, V lost 4 bases, and 4 bases had no gene match. The CDR3 spans 15 residues. Supplemented by reference TRBV2 and TRBJ2-3, the full variable domain reads EPEVTQTPSHQVTQMGQEVILRCVPISNHLYFYWYRQILGQKVEFLVSFYNNEISEKSEIFDDQFSVERPDGSNFTLKIRSTKLEDSAMYFCASSVLADSTDTQYFGPGTRLTVL.

This clonotype came up many times. The V call is TRBV10-3, the J call TRBJ2-1; perhaps TRBD1 as D (5 bases). The V end was cut by 8 bases, the J end by 8 bases, with 10 bases between. This CDR3 comprises 11 residues. Germline loops: CDR1 ENHRY, CDR2 SYGVKD. CDR3 loop: CAIGRVDEQFF. CDR3 DNA sequence: TGTGCCATCGGCAGGGTCGATGAGCAGTTCTTC.

This clonotype was counted between two and nine times. V and J are TRBV24-1 and TRBJ2-3, with 10 bases fitting TRBD1. Per germline, CDR1 KGHDR and CDR2 SFDVKD. The CDR3 loop spans 14 amino acids. The J segment lost 1 base and the V segment lost 10 bases, leaving 4 bases of the junction unmatched. The CDR3 nucleotides read TGTGCCACTATGACAGGGGGCGGCACAGATACGCAGTATTTT. Protein sequence: CATMTGGGTDTQYF.

The V call is TRBV18, the J call TRBJ2-1, with a possible D match to TRBD2 (5 bases). V lost 0 bases and J lost 14, with 14 bases in between. CDR1 and CDR2 from the germline V gene are KGHSH and LQKENI. The CDR3 covers 13 residues. The CDR3 sequence is CASSPPNSAHEFF. In DNA, the CDR3 is TGTGCCAGCTCACCACCGAATAGCGCCCATGAGTTCTTC. Looking up the rest from reference TRBV18 and TRBJ2-1 gives the full variable domain: NAGVMQNPRHLVRRRGQEARLRCSPMKGHSHVYWYRQLPEEGLKFMVYLQKENIIDESGMPKERFSAEFPKEGPSILRIQQVVRGDSAAYFCASSPPNSAHEFFGPGTRLTVL.

This chain joins TRBV12-3 or TRBV12-4 and TRBJ2-2, with D possibly being TRBD1 or TRBD2 (6 bases each). The V end was cut by 5 bases, the J end by 5 bases, with 15 bases between. The length of the CDR3 is 15 residues. CDR3: CASSPSGAVTGELFF. Written as DNA, the CDR3 is TGTGCCAGCAGTCCTTCGGGGGCTGTAACCGGGGAGCTGTTTTTT.

The chain uses TRBV6-2 or TRBV6-3 and TRBJ1-1, with D uncertain. Germline V gives CDR1 MNHEY, CDR2 SVGEGT. The CDR3 spans 13 residues. Trimming stripped 2 bases from V and 7 bases from J, with 11 bases between. DNA for the CDR3: TGTGCCAGCAGTTACGGGGAAGACTTTGAAGCTTTCTTT. Its protein product is CASSYGEDFEAFF.

V gene TRBV5-1 combines with J gene TRBJ1-3, with D unclear. The CDR3 runs 15 residues. Germline CDR1 is SGHRS and CDR2 is YFSETQ. The V gene lost 4 bases and the J gene lost 0 bases, with 11 bases spanning the gap. The CDR3 nucleotides read TGCGCCAGCAGCGACGAACACTTCTCTGGAAACACCATATATTTT. Its translation is CASSDEHFSGNTIYF. Combining the CDR3 with reference TRBV5-1 and TRBJ1-3 gives the whole variable domain KAGVTQTPRYLIKTRGQQVTLSCSPISGHRSVSWYQQTPGQGLQFLFEYFSETQRNKGNFPGRFSGRQFSNSRSEMNVSTLELGDSALYLCASSDEHFSGNTIYFGEGSWLTVV.

V usage is TRBV19 and J usage is TRBJ1-2, with a possible D match to TRBD1 (5 bases). The germline V gene encodes CDR1 LNHDA and CDR2 SQIVND (reference sequence). This CDR3 spans 13 amino acids. V lost 4 bases and J 8 bases, leaving 14 bases between the germline ends. The CDR3 DNA reads as TGTGCCAGTAGTAGGGACTGGGCCGGCGGCTACACCTTC. Translating it yields CASSRDWAGGYTF.

There are a few counts of this clonotype. The chain carries TRBV5-1 and TRBJ2-2; D is unresolved. The CDR3 spans 14 residues. The V gene lost 0 bases and the J gene lost 4 bases, with 7 bases spanning the gap. In germline, CDR1 is SGHRS, CDR2 YFSETQ. The CDR3 region has the DNA TGCGCCAGCAGCTTGGGTGCTTCCACCGGGGAGCTGTTTTTT. Protein sequence: CASSLGASTGELFF.

This clonotype was observed a handful of times. J is TRBJ1-6 and V is TRBV12-3 or TRBV12-4; the match to TRBD1 covers 11 bases. Trimming cost V 5 bases and J 6 bases; bases outside gene matches: 3. The CDR3 loop spans 15 amino acids. The CDR3 loop is CASSPGQGVNSPLHF. In DNA form, the CDR3 reads TGTGCCAGCAGTCCGGGACAGGGGGTTAATTCACCCCTCCACTTT.

This clonotype was picked up a small number of times. The chain is built from TRBV29-1 and TRBJ1-3, with D unresolved. CDR1 and CDR2 from the germline V gene are SQVTM and ANQGSEA. V shed 3 bases and J shed 4 bases, with 10 bases lying between them. The CDR3 extends over 13 amino acids. CDR3 bases: TGCAGCGTTGAGAGCAGCCTAGGAAACACCATATATTTT. Its protein product is CSVESSLGNTIYF.

This clonotype was counted between two and nine times. The chain links TRBV11-2 to TRBJ2-1, with D possibly being TRBD2 (6 bases). The CDR3 sequence is 15 residues long. V was clipped by 8 bases and J by 3 bases, with 17 bases between them. Germline V CDR1 and CDR2: SGHAT, FQNNGV. The CDR3 here is CASAPRPGVYNEQFF. The CDR3 DNA follows: TGTGCCAGCGCTCCCCGGCCGGGAGTCTACAATGAGCAGTTCTTC.

The V and J genes are TRBV7-2 and TRBJ2-7; 8 nucleotides line up with TRBD2. There are 14 residues in the CDR3. CDR1 and CDR2 (germline): SGHTA, FQGNSA. Trimming removed 10 bases from V and 1 base from J; junction bases left unmatched: 9. This chain's CDR3 is CATGRGATSYEQYF. CDR3 in DNA: TGTGCCACCGGGCGGGGGGCGACGTCCTACGAGCAGTACTTC.

This clonotype was counted only a few times. The CDR3 sequence: CASSMSSGNYEQYF. In DNA form, the CDR3 reads TGTGCCAGTAGTATGTCTAGCGGGAACTACGAGCAGTACTTC. The chain links TRBV19 to TRBJ2-7; 9 positions agree with TRBD2. The CDR3 covers 14 residues. V shed 3 bases and J 3 bases; nucleotides not matched to a gene: 3. Germline loops: CDR1 LNHDA, CDR2 SQIVND (reference sequence).

The CDR3 sequence is CASSLGTSGSITRTDTQYF. CDR3 in DNA: TGTGCCAGCAGCTTAGGGACTAGCGGGAGTATTACCCGCACAGATACGCAGTATTTT. V gene TRBV11-2 combines with J gene TRBJ2-3, with 13 bases lining up with TRBD2. Germline V gives CDR1 SGHAT, CDR2 FQNNGV. V lost 1 base to trimming and J lost 1 base; unmatched junction nucleotides: 8. CDR3 length equals 19 residues. Combining the CDR3 with reference TRBV11-2 and TRBJ2-3 gives the whole variable domain EAGVAQSPRYKIIEKRQSVAFWCNPISGHATLYWYQQILGQGPKLLIQFQNNGVVDDSQLPKDRFSAERLKGVDSTLKIQPAKLEDSAVYLCASSLGTSGSITRTDTQYFGPGTRLTVL.

This clonotype was seen a few times. The chain recombines TRBV7-9 with TRBJ2-7, with D maybe TRBD2 (5 bases). The CDR3 covers 14 residues. CDR1 and CDR2 from the germline V gene are SEHNR and FQNEAQ (reference sequence). V lost 5 bases to trimming and J lost 3 bases, with 14 bases between them. The chain's CDR3 is CASSRERGIYEQYF. CDR3 nucleotide sequence: TGTGCCAGCAGCAGGGAGAGAGGGATCTACGAGCAGTACTTC.

The sample holds a few counts of this clonotype. This chain uses TRBV9 with TRBJ2-1, with TRBD2 as a possible D gene (6 bases). The V and J ends lost 2 bases and 4 bases respectively, with 13 bases between them. CDR3 length: 15 residues. Germline assignment: CDR1 SGDLS and CDR2 YYNGEE. CDR3 sequence (DNA): TGTGCCAGCAGCGTCCGGACGGGGGATTACAATGAGCAGTTCTTC. Translated: CASSVRTGDYNEQFF.

At least ten counts were recorded for this clonotype. CDR3 DNA sequence: TGCAGTGTATTCCCGCACAATGAGCAGTTCTTC. It translates to CSVFPHNEQFF. The chain recombines TRBV20-1 with TRBJ2-1; no firm D call. The germline gives CDR1 DFQATT, CDR2 SNEGSKA (reference sequence). The CDR3 is 11 residues long. V was trimmed by 7 bases and J by 5 bases, leaving 9 bases between them.

The V and J genes are TRBV20-1 and TRBJ2-7, with D hard to call. This CDR3 spans 15 amino acids. V was trimmed by 5 bases and J by 0 bases, leaving 17 bases between them. From germline, CDR1 is DFQATT and CDR2 SNEGSKA (reference sequence). The CDR3 sequence: CSAPNRARSSYEQYF. Here the CDR3 DNA reads TGCAGTGCTCCAAACCGTGCGAGAAGCTCCTACGAGCAGTACTTC.

The chain couples TRBV19 to TRBJ2-3; 8 bases are shared with TRBD2. The CDR3 length is 14 residues. V lost 7 bases, J lost 2 bases, and 5 bases stayed unmatched. Germline CDR1 LNHDA, CDR2 SQIVND (reference sequence). In DNA form, the CDR3 reads TGTGCCAGTACCCGGGGGGGATCCACAGATACGCAGTATTTT. This sequence encodes CASTRGGSTDTQYF.

The J gene is TRBJ2-7, the V gene TRBV14; D gene ambiguous. CDR1 SGHDN and CDR2 FVKESK come from the germline V gene. The CDR3 is made up of 14 amino acids. The V and J ends lost 0 bases and 6 bases respectively, with 12 bases between them. This chain's CDR3 is CASSQDKVGFEQYF. The CDR3 region has the DNA TGTGCCAGCAGCCAAGATAAGGTTGGGTTCGAGCAGTACTTC.

In this sample, this clonotype turned up many times. V and J are TRBV2 and TRBJ2-7; D is tentatively TRBD1 or TRBD2 (6 bases each). Germline assignment: CDR1 SNHLY and CDR2 FYNNEI. V dropped 4 bases and J dropped 9 bases, with 19 bases sitting between them. This CDR3 region has 14 residues. The CDR3 loop is CASSAYREDSGQYF. CDR3 in DNA: TGTGCCAGCAGTGCCTACAGGGAAGATAGCGGGCAGTACTTC. Full variable domain (missing parts from reference TRBV2 and TRBJ2-7): EPEVTQTPSHQVTQMGQEVILRCVPISNHLYFYWYRQILGQKVEFLVSFYNNEISEKSEIFDDQFSVERPDGSNFTLKIRSTKLEDSAMYFCASSAYREDSGQYFGPGTRLTVT.